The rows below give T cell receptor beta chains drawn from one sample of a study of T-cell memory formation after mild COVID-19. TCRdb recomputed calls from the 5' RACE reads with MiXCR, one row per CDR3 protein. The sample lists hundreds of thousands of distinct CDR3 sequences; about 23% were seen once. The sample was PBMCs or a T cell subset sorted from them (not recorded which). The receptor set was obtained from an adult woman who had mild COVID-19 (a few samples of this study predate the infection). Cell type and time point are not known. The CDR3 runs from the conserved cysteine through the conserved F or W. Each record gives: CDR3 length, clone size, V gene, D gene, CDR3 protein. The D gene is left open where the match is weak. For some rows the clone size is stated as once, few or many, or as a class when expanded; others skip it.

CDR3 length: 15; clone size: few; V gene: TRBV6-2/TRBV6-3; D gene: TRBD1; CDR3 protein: CASSYATGVDYEQYF
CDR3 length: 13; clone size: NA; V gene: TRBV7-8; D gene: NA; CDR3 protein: CASSFGVEDTQYF
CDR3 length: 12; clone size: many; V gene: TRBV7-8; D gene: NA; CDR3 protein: CASSRDDRVLTF
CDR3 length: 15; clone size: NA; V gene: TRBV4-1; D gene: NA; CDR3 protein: CASSQDSEYQETQYF
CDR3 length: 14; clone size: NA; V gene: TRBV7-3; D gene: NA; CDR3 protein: CASSSDGGTGELFF
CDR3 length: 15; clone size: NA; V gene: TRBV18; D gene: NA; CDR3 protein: CASSRQGRETLGYTF
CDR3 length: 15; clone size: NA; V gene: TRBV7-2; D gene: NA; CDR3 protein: CASSTAVASTDTQYF
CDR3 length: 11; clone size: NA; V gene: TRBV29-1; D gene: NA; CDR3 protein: CSAPRGTEAFF
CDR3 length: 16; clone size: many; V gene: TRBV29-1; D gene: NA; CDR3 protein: CSVEGNPGSDTDTQYF
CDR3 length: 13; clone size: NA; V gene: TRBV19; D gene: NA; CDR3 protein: CASRDGPNTEAFF
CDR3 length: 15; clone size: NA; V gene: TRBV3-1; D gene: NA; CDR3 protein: CASSLQGTQTGTQYF
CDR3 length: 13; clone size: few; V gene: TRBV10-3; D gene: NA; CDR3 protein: CAISDQDSYEQYF
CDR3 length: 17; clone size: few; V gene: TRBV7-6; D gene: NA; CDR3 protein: CASSLALSTPGTDTQYF
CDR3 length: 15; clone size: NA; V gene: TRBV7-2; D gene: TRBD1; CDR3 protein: CASSYTGGGTDTQYF
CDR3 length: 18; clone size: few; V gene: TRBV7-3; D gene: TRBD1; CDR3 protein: CASSLWGGTGGSSTEAFF
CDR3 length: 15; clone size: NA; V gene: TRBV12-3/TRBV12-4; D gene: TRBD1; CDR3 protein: CASTVPGQAYNEQFF
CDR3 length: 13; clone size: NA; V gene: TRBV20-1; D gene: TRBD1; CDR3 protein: CSGAGQMNTEAFF
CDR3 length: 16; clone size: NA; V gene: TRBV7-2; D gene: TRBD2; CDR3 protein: CASSPAGTSGLETQYF
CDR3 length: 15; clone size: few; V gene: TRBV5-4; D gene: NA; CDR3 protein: CASRSWGTTNEKLFF
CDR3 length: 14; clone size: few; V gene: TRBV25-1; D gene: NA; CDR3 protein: CASSALGSNQPQHF
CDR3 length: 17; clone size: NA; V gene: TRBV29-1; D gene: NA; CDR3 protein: CSVEDWNRGLAGNEQFF
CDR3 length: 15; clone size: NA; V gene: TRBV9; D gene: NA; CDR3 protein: CASSSRLDGVDEQYF
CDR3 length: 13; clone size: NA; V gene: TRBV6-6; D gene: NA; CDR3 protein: CASRGGGANVLTF
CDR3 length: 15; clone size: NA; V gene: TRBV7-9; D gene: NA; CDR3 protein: CASSHVRGSGNTIYF
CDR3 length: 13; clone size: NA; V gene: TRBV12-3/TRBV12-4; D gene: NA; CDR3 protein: CASSFTPIDEQFF
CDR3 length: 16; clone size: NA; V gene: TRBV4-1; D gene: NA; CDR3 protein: CASSQDRDAGHQPQHF
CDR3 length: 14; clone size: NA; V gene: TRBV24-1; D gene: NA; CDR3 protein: CATSEGPTGFGYTF
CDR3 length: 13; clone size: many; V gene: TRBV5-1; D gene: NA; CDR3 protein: CASSEGRPMAQYF
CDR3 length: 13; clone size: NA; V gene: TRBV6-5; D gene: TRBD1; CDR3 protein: CASKRTGGYEQYF
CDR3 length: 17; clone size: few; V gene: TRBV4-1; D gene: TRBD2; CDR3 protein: CASSPYSRLAGFYEQYF
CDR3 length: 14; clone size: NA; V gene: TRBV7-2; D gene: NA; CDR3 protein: CASSEGRGRYGYTF
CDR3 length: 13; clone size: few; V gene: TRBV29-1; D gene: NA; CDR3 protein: CSVHTGFQETQYF
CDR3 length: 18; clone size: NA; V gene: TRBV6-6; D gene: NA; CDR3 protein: CASCPRDKTSNSNQPQHF
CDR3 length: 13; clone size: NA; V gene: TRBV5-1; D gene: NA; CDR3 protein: CASSSGTPSEAFF
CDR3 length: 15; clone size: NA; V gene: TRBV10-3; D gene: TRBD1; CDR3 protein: CAISDQGATGQPQHF
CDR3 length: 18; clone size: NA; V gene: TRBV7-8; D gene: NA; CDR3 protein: CASSLVYGRVQGDETQYF